The source of this T cell receptor (beta chain) is a study of cytomegalovirus exposure and HLA in healthy donors. Of note for this clone: What it recognizes is unknown.

Primers included in the PCR were 60 Vbeta and 13 Jbeta primers. Profiled with immunoSEQ multiplex PCR; TCRdb holds only in-frame clones, not every one. The repertoire holds under 75,000 clones, with approximately 90% as singletons. Whole-study results and caveats: Researchers reported in a later analysis that common viral pathogens appeared linked to several top clusters. A missense variant in DCLRE1C was later tied to TCR beta V- and J-gene trimming.

Nominally healthy donors were sampled, though unrecorded immune exposures were likely. Sequencing used PBMCs. This TCR was recovered from a young woman in good health and CMV-seronegative.

The CDR3 DNA sequence: TGTGCCAGCACCCAAGGAGAATCAACTTCCTACAATGAGCAGTTCTTC. Translation: CASTQGESTSYNEQFF. This chain joins TRBV27 and TRBJ2-1, with D uncertain. Germline V gene lookup returns CDR1 MNHEY and CDR2 SMNVEV (reference sequence). The CDR3 sequence is 16 residues long. V was shortened by 7 bases and J by 1 base, with 17 bases between the two germline ends.